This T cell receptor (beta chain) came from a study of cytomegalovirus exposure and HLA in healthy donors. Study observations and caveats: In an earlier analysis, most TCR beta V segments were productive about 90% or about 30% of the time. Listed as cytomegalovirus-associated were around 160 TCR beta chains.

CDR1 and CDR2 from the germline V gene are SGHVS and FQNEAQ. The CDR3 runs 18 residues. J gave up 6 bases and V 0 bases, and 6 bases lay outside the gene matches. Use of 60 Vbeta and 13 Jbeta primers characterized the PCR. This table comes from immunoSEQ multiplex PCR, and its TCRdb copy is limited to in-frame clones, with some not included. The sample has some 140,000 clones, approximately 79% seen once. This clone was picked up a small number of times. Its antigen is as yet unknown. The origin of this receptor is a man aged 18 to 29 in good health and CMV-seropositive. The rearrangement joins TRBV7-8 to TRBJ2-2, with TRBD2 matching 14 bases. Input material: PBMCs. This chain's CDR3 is CASSLARLAGGHSGELFF. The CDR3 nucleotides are TGTGCCAGCAGCTTAGCGCGACTAGCGGGAGGGCATTCCGGGGAGCTGTTTTTT.